This T cell receptor beta chain was sequenced in a study of blood T cells in healthy people across ages. A second PCR, run for roughly 7 to 12 cycles, used a sample-barcoded 5' primer plus a J-beta primer mix. Every single cDNA molecule received a tag from a template-switch adaptor with 12 random nucleotides. Each CDR3 protein is one row after TCRdb ran MiXCR on the 5' RACE reads. The table lists about 600,000 distinct CDR3 sequences, roughly 43% of them singletons, with 20% to 25% in the top ten. Regarding the study as a whole: Estimated diversity across one million T cells was deemed an underestimate. Shifts in expanded clonotypes may have been confounded by donor CMV status, which was unknown.

Germline CDR1 is SEHNR and CDR2 is FQNEAQ (reference sequence). Trimming left V 4 bases short and J 6 bases short, with 17 bases between. The CDR3 extends over 15 amino acids. A note on this clonotype: Its matching antigen is unknown.

Sequencing used blood. This chain joins TRBV7-9 and TRBJ2-3; no clear D. The receptor comes from an elderly man in good health. CDR3 sequence: CASSYSTNSADTQYF. CDR3 coding DNA: TGTGCCAGCAGCTATAGCACAAATTCGGCGGATACGCAGTATTTT.